Each of the 8 T cell receptor beta chains below was sequenced from the same sample in a study of T cells in Graves' hyperthyroidism and ophthalmopathy. Amplification targeted TCR beta CDR3 regions from RNA transcripts. Primed by the HTBI set, a first-round RT-PCR was run on the TCR CDR3. Each CDR3 protein is one row after TCRdb ran MiXCR on the multiplex PCR reads. The data contain about 560,000 distinct CDR3 sequences, around 15% of them seen just once; the ten biggest clones take up around 14%. Material for sequencing was blood. All receptors derive from a middle-aged woman with Graves' hyperthyroidism.

This clonotype has a count of ten or more. The CDR3 protein is CAISDSKKQAQETQYF. For the CDR3, the DNA is TGTGCCATCAGTGATAGTAAAAAACAGGCCCAAGAGACCCAGTACTTC. This chain links TRBV10-3 with TRBJ2-5; D possibly corresponds to TRBD1 (5 bases). There are 16 residues in the CDR3. V gave up 3 bases and J gave up 1 base, with 15 bases separating them. The germline CDR1 and CDR2 sequences are ENHRY and SYGVKD.

This rearrangement joins TRBV6-1 to TRBJ2-5; tentative D call: TRBD1 (6 bases). This CDR3 spans 12 amino acids. V lost 6 bases, J lost 3 bases, and 8 bases lay in between. Germline assignment: CDR1 MNHNS and CDR2 SASEGT. CDR3 sequence (DNA): TGTGCCAGCAGAACAGGGAAAGAGACCCAGTACTTC. It translates to CASRTGKETQYF.

Ten or more counts support this clonotype. The genes are TRBV27 and TRBJ1-4; D perhaps matches TRBD1 (5 bases). Germline loops: CDR1 MNHEY, CDR2 SMNVEV (reference sequence). This CDR3 is built from 15 residues. Trimming stripped 5 bases from V and 5 bases from J, with 15 bases between. The CDR3 loop reads CASSPRGNLNEKLFF. CDR3 bases: TGTGCCAGCAGTCCCCGGGGGAATTTGAATGAAAAACTGTTTTTT.

This clonotype occurred many times. The chain is built from TRBV7-6 and TRBJ2-7; 8 nucleotides align to TRBD1. V shed 5 bases, J shed 5 bases, and the junction held 11 bases outside the gene matches. The V gene's germline CDR1 is SGHVS and CDR2 FNYEAQ. This CDR3 is built from 15 residues. CDR3 region: CASSQGAEGRNEQYF. Here the CDR3 DNA reads TGTGCCAGCAGCCAGGGGGCGGAGGGGAGGAACGAGCAGTACTTC.

This clonotype was detected ten times or more. The rearrangement uses TRBV29-1 and TRBJ1-5; no firm D call. Trimming left V 4 bases short and J 2 bases short, with 6 bases between. The CDR3 runs 12 residues. In germline, CDR1 is SQVTM, CDR2 ANQGSEA. Here the CDR3 DNA reads TGCAGCGTTGGAGGAGGCAATCAGCCCCAGCATTTT. Translated: CSVGGGNQPQHF.

This rearrangement joins TRBV7-9 to TRBJ2-7; possibly TRBD2 for D (6 bases). The V gene lost 3 bases and the J gene lost 3 bases, with 12 bases spanning the gap. This CDR3 contains 14 residues. CDR1 is SEHNR, CDR2 FQNEAQ, per germline (reference sequence). CDR3 residues: CASSFGEVLYEQYF. The CDR3 coding sequence is TGTGCCAGCAGCTTTGGGGAGGTCCTCTACGAGCAGTACTTC.

The CDR3 reads CASSLTPPSPSGRADEQFF. DNA of the CDR3: TGTGCCAGCAGCTTAACTCCCCCCAGCCCTAGCGGGAGAGCCGATGAGCAGTTCTTC. V is TRBV7-3 and J is TRBJ2-1, with 10 bases that match TRBD2. The length of the CDR3 is 19 residues. V shed 0 bases and J 8 bases; nucleotides not matched to a gene: 16. Germline V gene lookup returns CDR1 SGHTA and CDR2 FQGTGA.

This clonotype was counted at least ten times. CDR3 region: CASSLMVAGAYNEQFF. CDR3 bases: TGTGCCAGCAGCTTAATGGTAGCGGGAGCTTACAATGAGCAGTTCTTC. V is TRBV11-1 and J is TRBJ2-1; 9 bases align to TRBD2. CDR1 is SGHAT and CDR2 is FQDESV in the germline V gene (reference sequence). The CDR3 is made up of 16 amino acids. The trim removed 2 bases at V and 4 bases at J, leaving 6 bases unmatched.